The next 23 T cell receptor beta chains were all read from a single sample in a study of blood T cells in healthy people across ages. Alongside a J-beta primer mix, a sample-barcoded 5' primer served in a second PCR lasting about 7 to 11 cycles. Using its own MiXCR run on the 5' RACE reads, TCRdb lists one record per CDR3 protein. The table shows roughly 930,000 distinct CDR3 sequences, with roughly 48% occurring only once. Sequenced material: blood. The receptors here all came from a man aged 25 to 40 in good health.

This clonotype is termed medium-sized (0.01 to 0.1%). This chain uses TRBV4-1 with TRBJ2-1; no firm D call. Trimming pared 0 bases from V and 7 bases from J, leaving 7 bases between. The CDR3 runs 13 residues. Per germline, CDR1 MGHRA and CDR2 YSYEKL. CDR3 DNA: TGCGCCAGCAGCCAAGAGGTTTGGAATGAGCAGTTCTTC. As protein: CASSQEVWNEQFF.

The CDR3 reads CASSELGELFF. As DNA, the CDR3 is TGTGCCAGCAGTGAACTCGGGGAGCTGTTTTTT. The chain has TRBV2 and TRBJ2-2; D is unresolved. The CDR3 has 11 residues. V was cut by 2 bases and J by 7 bases, with 2 bases left in between. Looked up from germline, CDR1 is SNHLY and CDR2 is FYNNEI.

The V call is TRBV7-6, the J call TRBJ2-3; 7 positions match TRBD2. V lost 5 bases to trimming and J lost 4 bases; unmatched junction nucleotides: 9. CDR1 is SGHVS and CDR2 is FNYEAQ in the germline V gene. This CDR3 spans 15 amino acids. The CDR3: CASSGQTSSADTQYF. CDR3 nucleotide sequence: TGTGCCAGCAGCGGTCAGACTAGCTCAGCAGATACGCAGTATTTT.

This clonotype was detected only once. CDR3 sequence reads: CASSREGGHTF. CDR3 coding DNA: TGTGCCAGCAGCCGTGAGGGGGGCCACACCTTC. The V call is TRBV12-3 or TRBV12-4, the J call TRBJ1-2; the D gene is possibly TRBD1 (6 bases). Trimming removed 6 bases at V and 12 bases at J, with 14 bases between. The CDR3 covers 11 residues.

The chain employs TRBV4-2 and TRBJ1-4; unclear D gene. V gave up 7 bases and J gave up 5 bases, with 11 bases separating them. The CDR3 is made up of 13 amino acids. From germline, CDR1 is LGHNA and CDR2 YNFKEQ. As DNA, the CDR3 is TGTGCCAGCACGAGGGTACTGAATGAAAAACTGTTTTTT. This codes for CASTRVLNEKLFF.

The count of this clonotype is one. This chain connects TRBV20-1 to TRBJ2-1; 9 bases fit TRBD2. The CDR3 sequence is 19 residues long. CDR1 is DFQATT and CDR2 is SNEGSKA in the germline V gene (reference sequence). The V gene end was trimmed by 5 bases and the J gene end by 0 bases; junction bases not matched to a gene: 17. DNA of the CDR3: TGCAGTGCTTTCCCCCGGGTAGCGGGGGTTCCCAACTCCTACAATGAGCAGTTCTTC. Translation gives CSAFPRVAGVPNSYNEQFF.

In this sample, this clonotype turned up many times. CDR3 sequence reads: CASSRGSPLYGYTF. The CDR3 nucleotides read TGTGCCAGCAGCCGGGGATCACCCCTCTATGGCTACACCTTC. The V and J genes are TRBV7-2 and TRBJ1-2; D is undetermined. Trimming shortened V by 5 bases and J by 4 bases, and 14 bases separated the two germline ends. The CDR3 totals 14 residues. CDR1 is SGHTA, CDR2 FQGNSA, per germline.

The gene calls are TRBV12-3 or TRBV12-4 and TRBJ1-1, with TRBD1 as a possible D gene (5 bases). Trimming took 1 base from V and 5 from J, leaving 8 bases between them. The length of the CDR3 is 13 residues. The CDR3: CASSLEQETEAFF. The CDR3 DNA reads TGTGCCAGCAGTTTAGAACAGGAGACTGAAGCTTTCTTT.

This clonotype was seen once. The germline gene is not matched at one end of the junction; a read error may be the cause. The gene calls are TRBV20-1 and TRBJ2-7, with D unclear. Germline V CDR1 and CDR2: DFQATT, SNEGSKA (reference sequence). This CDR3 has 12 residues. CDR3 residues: CSARLASYGQYF. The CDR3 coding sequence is TGCAGTGCTAGGCTGGCCTCCTACGGGCAGTACTTC.

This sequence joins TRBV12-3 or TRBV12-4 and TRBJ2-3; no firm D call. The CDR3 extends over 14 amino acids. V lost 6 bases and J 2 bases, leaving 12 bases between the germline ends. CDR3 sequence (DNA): TGTGCCAGCAGCCCCACCCAAGTCACAGATACGCAGTATTTT. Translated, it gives CASSPTQVTDTQYF.

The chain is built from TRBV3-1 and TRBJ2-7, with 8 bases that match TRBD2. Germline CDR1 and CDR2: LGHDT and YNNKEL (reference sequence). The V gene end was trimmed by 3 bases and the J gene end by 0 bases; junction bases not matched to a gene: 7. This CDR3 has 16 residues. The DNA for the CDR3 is TGTGCCAGCAGCCAGAACGCCGGGACTAGCTCCTACGAGCAGTACTTC. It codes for CASSQNAGTSSYEQYF.

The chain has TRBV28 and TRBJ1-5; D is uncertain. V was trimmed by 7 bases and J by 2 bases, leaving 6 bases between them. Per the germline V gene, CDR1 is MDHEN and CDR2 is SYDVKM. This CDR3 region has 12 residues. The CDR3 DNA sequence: TGTGCCAGCACCCAGCGCAATCAGCCCCAGCATTTT. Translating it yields CASTQRNQPQHF.

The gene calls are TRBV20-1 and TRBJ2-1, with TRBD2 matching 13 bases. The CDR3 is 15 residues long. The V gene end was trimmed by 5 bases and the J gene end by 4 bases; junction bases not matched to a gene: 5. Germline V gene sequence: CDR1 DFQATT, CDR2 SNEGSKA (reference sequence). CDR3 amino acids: CSADTSGGGYNEQFF. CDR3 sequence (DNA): TGCAGTGCTGATACTAGCGGGGGGGGATACAATGAGCAGTTCTTC.

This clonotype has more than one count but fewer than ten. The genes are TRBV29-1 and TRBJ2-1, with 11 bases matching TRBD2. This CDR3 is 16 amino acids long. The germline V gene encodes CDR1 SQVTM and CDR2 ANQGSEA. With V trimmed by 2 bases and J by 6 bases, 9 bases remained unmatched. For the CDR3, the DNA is TGCAGCGTTGAACCCCTCGAAACTAGCGGGGGCAATGAGCAGTTCTTC. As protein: CSVEPLETSGGNEQFF.

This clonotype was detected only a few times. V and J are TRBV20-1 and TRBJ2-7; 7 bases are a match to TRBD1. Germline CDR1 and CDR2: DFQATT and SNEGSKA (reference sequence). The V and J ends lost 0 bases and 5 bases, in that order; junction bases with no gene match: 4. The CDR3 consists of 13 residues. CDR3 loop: CSAREGGENEQYF. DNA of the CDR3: TGCAGTGCTAGAGAAGGGGGCGAGAACGAGCAGTACTTC.

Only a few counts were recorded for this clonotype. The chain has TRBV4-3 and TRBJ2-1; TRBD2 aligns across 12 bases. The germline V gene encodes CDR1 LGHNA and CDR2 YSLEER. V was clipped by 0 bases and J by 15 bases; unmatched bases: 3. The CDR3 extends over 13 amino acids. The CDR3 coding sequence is TGCGCCAGCAGCCAAGATCCTAGCGGGGGGGTGTTCTTC. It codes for CASSQDPSGGVFF.

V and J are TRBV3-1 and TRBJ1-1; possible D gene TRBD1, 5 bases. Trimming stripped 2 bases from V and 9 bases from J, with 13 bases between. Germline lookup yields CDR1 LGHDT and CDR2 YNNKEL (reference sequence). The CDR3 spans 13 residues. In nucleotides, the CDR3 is TGTGCCAGCAGCCAAAGAACCGGGACTCAAGCTTTCTTT. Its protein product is CASSQRTGTQAFF.

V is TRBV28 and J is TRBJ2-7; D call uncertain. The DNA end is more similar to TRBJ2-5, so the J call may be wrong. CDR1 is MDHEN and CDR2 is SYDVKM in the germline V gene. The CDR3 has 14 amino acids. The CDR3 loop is CASSLSLHGETQYF. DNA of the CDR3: TGTGCCAGCAGTTTATCTTTGCACGGGGAGACCCAGTACTTC.

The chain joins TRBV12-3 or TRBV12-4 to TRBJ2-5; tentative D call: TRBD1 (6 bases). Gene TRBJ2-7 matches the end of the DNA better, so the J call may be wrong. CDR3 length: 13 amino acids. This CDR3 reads CASSRDNVYEQYF. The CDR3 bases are TGTGCCAGCAGCCGGGACAACGTCTACGAGCAGTACTTC.

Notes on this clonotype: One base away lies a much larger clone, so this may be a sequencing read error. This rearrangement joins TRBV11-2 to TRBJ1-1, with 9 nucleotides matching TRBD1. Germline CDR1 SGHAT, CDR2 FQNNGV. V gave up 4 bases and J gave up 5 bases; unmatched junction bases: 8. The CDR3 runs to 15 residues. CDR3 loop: CASSSADRGGTEAFF. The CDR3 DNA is TGTGCCAGCAGCTCCGCCGACAGGGGGGGAACTGAAGCTTTCTTT.

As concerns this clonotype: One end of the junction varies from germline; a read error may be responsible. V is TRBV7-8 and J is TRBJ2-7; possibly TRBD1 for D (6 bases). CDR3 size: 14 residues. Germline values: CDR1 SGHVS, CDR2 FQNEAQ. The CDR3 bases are TGTGCCAACAGCCGACAGACAGGTACCTACGAGCAGTACTTC. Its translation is CANSRQTGTYEQYF.

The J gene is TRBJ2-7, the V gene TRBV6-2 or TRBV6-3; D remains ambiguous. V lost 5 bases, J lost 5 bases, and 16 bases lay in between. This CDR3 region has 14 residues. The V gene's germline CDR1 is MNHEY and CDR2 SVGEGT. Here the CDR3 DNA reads TGTGCCAGCAGTCGACCGGACCGTACCCACGAGCAGTACTTC. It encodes CASSRPDRTHEQYF.

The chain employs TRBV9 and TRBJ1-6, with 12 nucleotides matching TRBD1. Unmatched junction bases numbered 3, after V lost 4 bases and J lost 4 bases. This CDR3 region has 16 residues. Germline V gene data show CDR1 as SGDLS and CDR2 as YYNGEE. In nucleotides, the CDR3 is TGTGCCAGCAGCTTGGGACAGGGGGCATATAATTCACCCCTCCACTTT. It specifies CASSLGQGAYNSPLHF.